Following are 15 T cell receptor beta chains from one sample sequenced in a study of blood T cell repertoires in COVID-19. The assay was immunoSEQ multiplex PCR, and TCRdb's table has in-frame clones only and misses some. Here the sample spans about 240,000 clones, 65% to 90% being singletons. The sample taken for sequencing was peripheral blood. These receptors were obtained from a woman in her 70s with acute or convalescent COVID-19.

This rearrangement joins TRBV7-2 to TRBJ2-2; perhaps TRBD1 as D (5 bases). The V gene lost 5 bases and the J gene lost 6 bases, with 19 bases spanning the gap. The CDR3 sequence is 16 residues long. Looked up from germline, CDR1 is SGHTA and CDR2 is FQGNSA. The CDR3 DNA is TGTGCCAGCAGCAAATCCCAACAGGCTATCTCCGGGGAGCTGTTTTTT. Protein product: CASSKSQQAISGELFF.

This CDR3 is CASRYDRGINEKLFF. In nucleotides, the CDR3 is TGTGCCAGCAGATACGACAGGGGCATTAATGAAAAACTGTTTTTT. This sequence joins TRBV5-5 and TRBJ1-4; the match to TRBD1 covers 8 bases. J lost 4 bases, V lost 5 bases, and 7 bases had no gene match. This CDR3 spans 15 amino acids. The germline V gene encodes CDR1 SGHKS and CDR2 YYEKEE (reference sequence).

The chain employs TRBV27 and TRBJ1-1, with TRBD1 identical over 8 bases. Per the germline V gene, CDR1 is MNHEY and CDR2 is SMNVEV (reference sequence). The V segment lost 6 bases and the J segment 1 base; nucleotides outside the gene matches: 13. The CDR3 contains 17 residues. CDR3 region: CASRPRQGRGGNTEAFF. The CDR3 DNA reads TGTGCCAGCAGACCTAGACAGGGGAGGGGAGGGAACACTGAAGCTTTCTTT.

The V call is TRBV3-1 (or the pseudogene TRBV3-2), the J call TRBJ1-2; 8 bases align to TRBD1. After removal of 3 bases from V and 8 bases from J, the junction contained 2 bases not matched to a gene. Germline CDR1 and CDR2: LGHDT and YNNKEL (reference sequence). The CDR3 length is 12 residues. As DNA, the CDR3 is TGTGCCAGCAGCCAGACAGGGGAAGGCTACACCTTC. As protein: CASSQTGEGYTF.

The chain couples TRBV19 to TRBJ1-3; 7 bases align to TRBD1. This CDR3 is built from 16 residues. The V gene's germline CDR1 is LNHDA and CDR2 SQIVND (reference sequence). V was pared by 3 bases and J by 0 bases, with 5 bases of the junction left unmatched. CDR3 coding DNA: TGTGCCAGTAGTATTCCGGGACAGCACTCTGGAAACACCATATATTTT. The encoded protein is CASSIPGQHSGNTIYF.

V usage is TRBV4-3 and J usage is TRBJ2-6; TRBD1 matches at 7 bases. Trimming cost V 0 bases and J 4 bases; bases outside gene matches: 18. The CDR3 length is 21 residues. Germline V CDR1 and CDR2: LGHNA, YSLEER. The CDR3 reads CASSQEPMTGLLFAGANVLTF. The CDR3 DNA reads TGCGCCAGCAGCCAAGAACCTATGACAGGGCTCCTTTTTGCCGGGGCCAACGTCCTGACTTTC.

In this sample, this clone turned up once. This chain links TRBV7-2 with TRBJ2-2; 9 bases match TRBD2. CDR1 and CDR2 (germline): SGHTA, FQGNSA. V dropped 5 bases and J dropped 5; count of bases not matched to a gene: 6. This CDR3 contains 15 residues. The DNA of the CDR3 is TGTGCCAGCAGCCCATCGCTAGCGGGGACCGGGGAGCTGTTTTTT. Translating it yields CASSPSLAGTGELFF.

The chain joins TRBV5-4 to TRBJ2-2, with TRBD2 identical over 8 bases. Trimming cost V 4 bases and J 4 bases; bases outside gene matches: 6. Looked up from germline, CDR1 is SGHNT and CDR2 is YYREEE (reference sequence). The CDR3 has 15 amino acids. CDR3 DNA sequence: TGTGCCAGCAGCCCGGGGGGGGTCGTCACCGGGGAGCTGTTTTTT. Translating gives CASSPGGVVTGELFF.

V usage is TRBV4-3 and J usage is TRBJ1-5; D not certain. This CDR3 is 14 amino acids long. Per the germline V gene, CDR1 is LGHNA and CDR2 is YSLEER. V lost 3 bases and J lost 0, with 6 bases in between. The CDR3 sequence is CASSHGYSNQPQHF. The CDR3 coding sequence is TGCGCCAGCAGCCACGGTTATAGCAATCAGCCCCAGCATTTT.

The V call is TRBV6-5, the J call TRBJ1-2; D call uncertain. Germline values: CDR1 MNHEY, CDR2 SVGAGI. The CDR3 consists of 13 residues. V lost 4 bases to trimming and J lost 3 bases, with 9 bases between them. The CDR3: CASSSSGYYGYTF. The CDR3 DNA sequence: TGTGCCAGCAGTTCCTCCGGGTACTATGGCTACACCTTC.

The V and J genes are TRBV5-1 and TRBJ1-1; 9 bases are shared with TRBD1. From germline, CDR1 is SGHRS and CDR2 YFSETQ. The trim removed 4 bases at V and 5 bases at J, leaving 12 bases unmatched. This CDR3 has 16 residues. CDR3 sequence (DNA): TGCGCCAGCAGCAAATCGGGACAGGGATCACGAACTGAAGCTTTCTTT. Its translation is CASSKSGQGSRTEAFF.

This clone showed up just a few times. Within the sample, other DNA sequences also encode this same CDR3. The chain couples TRBV5-1 to TRBJ2-6, with no clear D. This CDR3 has 15 amino acids. Germline V gene data show CDR1 as SGHRS and CDR2 as YFSETQ. V lost 0 bases, J lost 1 base, and 5 bases lay in between. DNA of the CDR3: TGCGCCAGCAGCTTGGACGGGTCTGGGGCCAACGTCCTGACTTTC. The encoded protein is CASSLDGSGANVLTF.

The chain joins TRBV11-3 to TRBJ2-3; 8 bases match TRBD2. The V gene end was trimmed by 4 bases and the J gene end by 1 base; junction bases not matched to a gene: 4. From germline, CDR1 is SGHNT and CDR2 YENEEA. The CDR3 has 15 residues. This CDR3 is CASSSGGSRTDTQYF. The CDR3 nucleotides read TGTGCCAGCAGCTCGGGAGGGTCTCGCACAGATACGCAGTATTTT.

The CDR3 sequence is CAITNGGTGSYEQYF. The CDR3 nucleotides are TGTGCCATCACCAATGGAGGGACAGGGTCCTACGAGCAGTACTTC. V and J are TRBV10-3 and TRBJ2-7; 9 bases align to TRBD1. J lost 1 base, V lost 7 bases, and 8 bases had no gene match. The CDR3 length is 15 residues. The germline CDR1 and CDR2 sequences are ENHRY and SYGVKD.

This clone came up a few times. V gene TRBV4-2 combines with J gene TRBJ1-2; TRBD1 agrees at 11 bases. V trimming: 4 bases; J trimming: 6 bases; junction bases outside the gene matches: 7. Germline V gene data show CDR1 as LGHNA and CDR2 as YNFKEQ. CDR3 length equals 15 residues. CDR3 coding DNA: TGTGCCAGCAGCCTAACGGGACAGGGGGGACATGGCTACACCTTC. This gives the protein CASSLTGQGGHGYTF.